This TCR beta chain was identified during a study of CD8+ T cells in alopecia areata. cDNA reverse transcribed from extracted RNA served as the sequencing template. Only in-frame clones appear in the TCRdb table, and some are missing; sequencing was by immunoSEQ multiplex PCR. The sample carries 190,000 or so clones, 50% to 60% recorded once. Findings of the study overall: Lesional tissue from the scalp (especially in alopecia totalis/universalis) showed higher clonality than normal scalp.

About this clone: Its antigen is currently unknown.

Treatment of the sample: oral pan-JAK inhibitor, 5-10 mg twice daily. Alopecia areata patients provided lesional scalp punch biopsies and peripheral blood, both collected for the study. The authors sorted CD4+ and CD8+ T cells from PBMCs. The CDR3 covers 16 residues. Per germline, CDR1 SGHAT and CDR2 FQNNGV. With 5 bases removed from V and 2 bases from J, the gap between germline ends came to 18 bases. Sample: CD4+ T cells sorted from blood, taken at week 4, from a patient treated with tofacitinib. The rearrangement links TRBV11-2 to TRBJ2-5, with D perhaps TRBD2 (7 bases). The TCR was taken from a human donor with alopecia areata. The CDR3 protein is CASSTGLRGQQETQYF. CDR3 DNA: TGTGCCAGCAGCACAGGGTTGCGGGGGCAACAAGAGACCCAGTACTTC.